This is a list of T cell receptor beta chains from one sample in a study of somatic mutations in cytotoxic T cells in rheumatoid arthritis. Using immunoSEQ multiplex PCR, the repertoire was profiled, and TCRdb retains in-frame clones only, with some absent. The data contain 14,000 or so clones, 77% of them singletons. Sequenced: CD8+ T cells sorted from blood. The receptors shown here come from an adult with rheumatoid arthritis. The CDR3 runs from the conserved cysteine through the conserved F or W. D genes are given only for firm matches. Clone size is given for some rows only: seen once, a few or many times, or a class if the clone is expanded.

d_call	v_call	j_call	clone_size	cdr3_aa	cdr3_nt
TRBD1	TRBV29-1	TRBJ1-2	NA	CSVGDRGGYTF	TGCAGCGTTGGAGACAGGGGGGGCTACACCTTC
NA	TRBV4-2	TRBJ1-2	NA	CASSGITGPLDGYTF	TGTGCCAGCAGCGGAATAACCGGGCCCCTAGATGGCTACACCTTC
NA	TRBV19	TRBJ1-1	NA	CASSLGMNTEAFF	TGTGCCAGTAGTCTGGGAATGAACACTGAAGCTTTCTTT
NA	TRBV7-9	TRBJ2-3	few	CASSFEPRGDTQYF	TGTGCCAGCAGCTTTGAGCCCCGTGGGGATACGCAGTATTTT
NA	TRBV13	TRBJ1-2	NA	CASSQRGFDYGYTF	TGTGCCAGCAGCCAAAGGGGTTTTGACTATGGCTACACCTTC
NA	TRBV6-5	TRBJ1-1	NA	CASSYRRGDTEAFF	TGTGCCAGCAGTTACCGCCGGGGAGACACTGAAGCTTTCTTT
NA	TRBV19	TRBJ2-7	NA	CASSIWSGSLYEQYF	TGTGCCAGTAGTATTTGGTCAGGGAGTTTGTACGAGCAGTACTTC
NA	TRBV5-6	TRBJ2-3	NA	CASSLEFSATDTQYF	TGTGCCAGCAGCTTGGAGTTCTCCGCCACAGATACGCAGTATTTT
NA	TRBV12-5	TRBJ1-2	NA	CASGFGHLRGYTF	TGTGCTAGTGGTTTCGGACACCTTCGGGGCTACACCTTC
NA	TRBV5-3	TRBJ1-5	NA	CARSSGPPGHQPQHF	TGTGCCAGAAGCTCCGGGCCACCAGGCCATCAGCCCCAGCATTTT
TRBD1	TRBV5-6	TRBJ1-2	NA	CASSSDRGYGYTF	TGTGCCAGCAGCTCGGACAGGGGTTATGGCTACACCTTC
NA	TRBV4-1	TRBJ2-1	NA	CASSQDPPDGASYNEQFF	TGCGCCAGCAGCCAAGATCCCCCGGACGGAGCTTCCTACAATGAGCAGTTCTTC
NA	TRBV28	TRBJ1-5	NA	CASSLNQPQHF	TGTGCCAGCAGTTTAAATCAGCCCCAGCATTTT
NA	TRBV4-1	TRBJ2-4	NA	CASSPEGVGGAPIENIQYF	TGCGCCAGCAGCCCCGAAGGAGTAGGGGGGGCGCCCATCGAAAACATTCAGTACTTC
TRBD1	TRBV27	TRBJ2-7	NA	CASGLTGVSYEQYF	TGTGCCAGCGGCCTGACAGGGGTGTCCTACGAGCAGTACTTC
TRBD2	TRBV7-9	TRBJ2-1	once	CASSLAGGIYNEQFF	TGTGCCAGCAGCCTAGCGGGGGGAATTTACAATGAGCAGTTCTTC
TRBD1	TRBV6-6	TRBJ2-5	NA	CASSLNRGPGETQYF	TGTGCCAGCAGTCTAAACAGGGGGCCTGGGGAGACCCAGTACTTC
TRBD1	TRBV5-1	TRBJ2-2	NA	CASSIRGSIDTGELFF	TGCGCCAGCAGCATCAGGGGGAGTATTGACACCGGGGAGCTGTTTTTT
TRBD2	TRBV6-4	TRBJ2-1	NA	CASSQTSGDHNEQFF	TGTGCCAGCAGTCAAACTAGCGGGGATCACAATGAGCAGTTCTTC
TRBD1	TRBV5-1	TRBJ1-2	NA	CASSLAGTGINYGYTF	TGCGCCAGCAGCTTGGCAGGGACAGGGATTAACTATGGCTACACCTTC
NA	TRBV28	TRBJ1-5	few	CASSWGHNQPQHF	TGTGCCAGCAGTTGGGGACACAATCAGCCCCAGCATTTT
NA	TRBV2	TRBJ1-6	NA	CASRENRVVGSPLHF	TGTGCCAGCAGAGAAAACAGGGTTGTGGGCTCACCCCTCCACTTT
NA	TRBV5-1	TRBJ1-1	NA	CASSFLANTEAFF	TGCGCCAGCAGCTTCCTGGCGAACACTGAAGCTTTCTTT
NA	TRBV5-4	TRBJ1-1	once	CASSSRGTRNTEAFF	TGTGCCAGCAGCTCCCGGGGGACACGGAACACTGAAGCTTTCTTT
TRBD1	TRBV19	TRBJ1-1	NA	CASSIGDREKAFF	TGTGCCAGTAGTATAGGGGACAGGGAAAAAGCTTTCTTT
NA	TRBV7-6	TRBJ2-1	NA	CASSQRGGSYNEQFF	TGTGCCAGCAGCCAGAGAGGGGGATCCTACAATGAGCAGTTCTTC
NA	TRBV19	TRBJ2-7	NA	CASSIGHSLDLISSYEQYF	TGTGCCAGTAGTATCGGTCATTCCCTAGATCTGATTAGCTCCTACGAGCAGTACTTC
NA	TRBV5-1	TRBJ2-7	few	CASGMLGRSYEQYF	TGCGCCAGCGGGATGCTTGGCAGGTCCTACGAGCAGTACTTC
NA	TRBV6-5	TRBJ2-5	NA	CASSYSALLQETQYF	TGTGCCAGCAGTTACTCGGCCTTATTACAAGAGACCCAGTACTTC
NA	TRBV27	TRBJ1-2	NA	CASSLGSDRYGYTF	TGTGCCAGCAGTTTGGGGTCAGACCGCTATGGCTACACCTTC
NA	TRBV14	TRBJ1-6	NA	CASSPIQSSYNSPLHF	TGTGCCAGCAGCCCTATCCAGAGCTCCTATAATTCACCCCTCCACTTT
NA	TRBV6-1	TRBJ1-1	NA	CASKAGGTEAFF	TGTGCCAGCAAGGCAGGAGGGACTGAAGCTTTCTTT
TRBD1	TRBV6-1	TRBJ2-1	NA	CASRPGQGGEQFF	TGTGCCAGCAGGCCGGGACAGGGGGGTGAGCAGTTCTTC
NA	TRBV10-3	TRBJ2-6	once	CAISELTGSGANVLTF	TGTGCCATCAGTGAGCTAACAGGCTCTGGGGCCAACGTCCTGACTTTC
NA	TRBV5-5	TRBJ2-6	NA	CASSLAPTGTRSGANVLTF	TGTGCCAGCAGCTTGGCCCCGACCGGGACCCGCTCTGGGGCCAACGTCCTGACTTTC
NA	TRBV29-1	TRBJ1-1	NA	CSTPGNTEAFF	TGCAGTACGCCAGGGAACACTGAAGCTTTCTTT
TRBD1	TRBV15	TRBJ1-2	NA	CATSSDRANYGYTF	TGTGCCACCAGCAGCGACAGGGCTAACTATGGCTACACCTTC
NA	TRBV4-1	TRBJ2-1	NA	CASSQDSRGSYNEQFF	TGCGCCAGCAGCCAAGATTCGCGGGGTTCCTACAATGAGCAGTTCTTC
TRBD2	TRBV4-1	TRBJ2-3	NA	CASSLSGGVRDTQYF	TGCGCCAGCAGCCTTAGCGGGGGGGTTCGGGATACGCAGTATTTT
NA	TRBV27	TRBJ2-1	few	CASSPKGGLSYNEQFF	TGTGCCAGCAGTCCAAAGGGGGGTCTGTCCTACAATGAGCAGTTCTTC
NA	TRBV12-5	TRBJ2-1	once	CASGVGTTGDEQFF	TGTGCTAGTGGAGTTGGGACAACGGGCGATGAGCAGTTCTTC